This TCR beta chain was profiled in a study of graft-versus-host responses after intestinal transplantation. Study-wide background: Recipients were given multivisceral, liver-intestinal, or isolated intestinal transplants. Tacrolimus plus steroids were given to all recipients for approximately 3 years, preceded by anti-thymocyte globulin induction.

Study-wide findings and caveats: The recipient marrow held GvH clones, and some of them showed up first in ileum or blood. High graft-versus-host to host-versus-graft clonal ratios were found in allografts of patients who had graft-donor T cell macrochimerism.

Regarding this clone: Its target is unknown.

The assay was immunoSEQ multiplex PCR, and TCRdb's table has in-frame clones only and misses some. Among just under 65,000 clones listed, 90% were seen once. This clonotype was sampled from a human donor who was the organ donor for an intestinal transplant. The sample in question was unstimulated CD8+ T cells sorted from spleen or lymph node cells, obtained before transplant.

The CDR3, as DNA: TGTGCCAGCAGCTTAGGGTTCTCAGGGAATGAGAACTATGGCTACACCTTC. Encoded protein: CASSLGFSGNENYGYTF. The V and J genes are TRBV7-9 and TRBJ1-2; the D gene is possibly TRBD1 (5 bases). Germline assignment: CDR1 SEHNR and CDR2 FQNEAQ (reference sequence). V gave up 1 base and J gave up 2 bases, with 17 bases separating them. This CDR3 spans 17 amino acids.